The rows below give T cell receptor beta chains drawn from one sample of a study of T-cell reconstitution after alpha-beta-depleted transplantation in children. Using its own MiXCR run on the PCR reads, TCRdb lists one record per CDR3 protein. The table includes tens of thousands of distinct CDR3 sequences, under 6.5% detected once. Here the sequenced sample was peripheral blood, taken 60 days after TCRalphabeta/CD19-depleted stem cell transplant. The receptors stem from a child less than two years old who had a stem cell transplant for acute myeloid leukemia, so the T cells may come from the graft donor. Each CDR3 is given with its conserved first and last residue. The D gene is left open where the match is weak. The size field is filled for only some rows; it gives once, few, many or a size class.

d_call	j_call	clone_size	v_call	cdr3_aa	cdr3_nt
NA	TRBJ1-4	many	TRBV7-2	CASSHTGRKANEKLFF	TGTGCCAGCAGCCACACAGGGCGGAAAGCTAATGAAAAACTGTTTTTT
NA	TRBJ2-5	many	TRBV21-1	CASSKVPGDHKSVQETQYF	TGTGCCAGCAGCAAAGTTCCGGGGGATCACAAGAGCGTACAAGAGACCCAGTACTTC
NA	TRBJ2-3	many	TRBV20-1	CSASYTGTSTDTQYF	TGCAGTGCTAGTTACACGGGGACTAGCACAGATACGCAGTATTTT
NA	TRBJ2-6	NA	TRBV7-9	CASSTRHSGANVLTF	TGTGCCAGCAGTACCCGGCACTCTGGGGCCAACGTCCTGACTTTC
NA	TRBJ2-1	many	TRBV12-3/TRBV12-4	CASSLYSLKNNEQFF	TGTGCCAGCAGTTTGTATTCCTTGAAAAACAATGAGCAGTTCTTC
NA	TRBJ2-5	many	TRBV11-1	CASSFGGETQYF	TGTGCCAGCAGCTTCGGGGGAGAGACCCAGTACTTC
NA	TRBJ2-1	many	TRBV2	CASRRPSGYSYNEQFF	TGTGCCAGCAGGCGGCCCTCGGGTTACTCCTACAATGAGCAGTTCTTC
NA	TRBJ1-2	medium-sized	TRBV29-1	CSVGGSGSGYTF	TGCAGCGTTGGGGGGTCAGGTAGCGGCTACACCTTC
TRBD1	TRBJ2-7	NA	TRBV7-9	CASTGTGVEQYF	TGTGCCAGCACCGGGACAGGGGTCGAGCAGTACTTC
NA	TRBJ2-1	many	TRBV7-9	CASSLPNEQFF	TGTGCCAGCAGCCTCCCCAATGAGCAGTTCTTC
NA	TRBJ2-5	many	TRBV6-2/TRBV6-3	CASGPKTQYF	TGTGCCAGCGGGCCGAAGACCCAGTACTTC
NA	TRBJ1-5	NA	TRBV4-3	CASSQDGQNQPQHF	TGCGCCAGCAGCCAAGATGGGCAGAATCAGCCCCAGCATTTT
NA	TRBJ1-1	many	TRBV5-1	CASSLNGGEAFF	TGCGCCAGCAGCTTGAATGGGGGCGAAGCTTTCTTT
NA	TRBJ1-2	many	TRBV4-3	CASSQELGVYGYTF	TGCGCCAGCAGCCAAGAGTTAGGGGTTTATGGCTACACCTTC
NA	TRBJ2-3	many	TRBV7-2	CASSLEAGTDTQYF	TGTGCCAGCAGCTTAGAAGCGGGCACAGATACGCAGTATTTT
TRBD1	TRBJ1-4	NA	TRBV20-1	CCARDRRQGAHEKLFF	TGCTGTGCTAGAGACCGCCGACAGGGGGCCCATGAAAAACTGTTTTTT
TRBD2	TRBJ2-1	many	TRBV19	CASSTSGRGENEQFF	TGTGCCAGTAGCACTAGCGGAAGAGGGGAGAATGAGCAGTTCTTC
NA	TRBJ1-2	many	TRBV12-5	CASGPGHTNYGYTF	TGTGCTAGTGGTCCGGGACACACTAACTATGGCTACACCTTC
NA	TRBJ2-7	many	TRBV4-2	CASSQGGARFSYEQYF	TGTGCCAGCAGCCAAGGGGGGGCCAGGTTCTCCTACGAGCAGTACTTC
NA	TRBJ2-3	many	TRBV24-1	CATPGNRAFSTDTQYF	TGTGCCACCCCGGGAAACCGGGCGTTTAGCACAGATACGCAGTATTTT
TRBD1	TRBJ2-1	many	TRBV7-8	CASSRDRENEQFF	TGTGCCAGCAGCCGGGACAGGGAAAATGAGCAGTTCTTC
NA	TRBJ2-7	many	TRBV7-2	CASSVRSGNRAYEQYF	TGTGCCAGCAGCGTACGCTCGGGAAACAGGGCCTACGAGCAGTACTTC
NA	TRBJ2-3	many	TRBV12-3/TRBV12-4	CASSLVLGVDTQYF	TGTGCCAGCAGTTTAGTATTGGGGGTAGATACGCAGTATTTT
TRBD2	TRBJ2-5	many	TRBV7-3	CASSGSGRLETQYF	TGTGCCAGCAGCGGTAGCGGGAGGCTGGAGACCCAGTACTTC
TRBD1	TRBJ2-7	many	TRBV12-3/TRBV12-4	CASSPPTGGSYEQYF	TGTGCCAGCAGTCCCCCGACAGGGGGATCGTACGAGCAGTACTTC
NA	TRBJ1-1	many	TRBV15	CATSSGAGRAVTEAFF	TGTGCCACCAGCAGCGGGGCAGGCAGGGCGGTCACTGAAGCTTTCTTT
TRBD2	TRBJ2-7	many	TRBV4-3	CASSQDPAGDWGGSSYEQYF	TGCGCCAGCAGCCAAGATCCGGCGGGGGATTGGGGGGGGAGCTCCTACGAGCAGTACTTC
NA	TRBJ1-2	few	TRBV6-2/TRBV6-3	CASSPTRTSLNYGYTF	TGTGCCAGCAGTCCAACCCGGACTTCTTTGAACTATGGCTACACCTTC
TRBD1	TRBJ2-7	many	TRBV4-2	CASSQAKTGREQYF	TGTGCCAGCAGCCAAGCGAAGACAGGGCGGGAGCAGTACTTC